This T cell receptor beta chain was documented in a study of tumour-infiltrating T cells in Burkitt lymphoma. Across the whole study: Patients covered every epidemiological subtype of Burkitt lymphoma. Productive clonality predicted overall and progression-free survival.

Trimming left V 6 bases short and J 3 bases short, with 5 bases between. The CDR3 sequence is 11 residues long. Germline V gene data show CDR1 as MNHNS and CDR2 as SASEGT. With respect to this clone: Its antigen is not identified.

Profiling relied on immunoSEQ multiplex PCR, and the TCRdb table lists in-frame clones only, not all of them. The sample has about 520 clones; 94% are singletons. Study findings and constraints: Many Burkitt lymphoma patients shared several public clonotypes.

The genes are TRBV6-1 and TRBJ2-5; D is ambiguous. The specimen sequenced was tumor tissue. The clonotype comes from a human donor with Burkitt lymphoma. CDR3 sequence (DNA): TGTGCCAGCAGCCCGAAAGAGACCCAGTACTTC. Its protein product is CASSPKETQYF.